This T cell receptor (beta chain) stems from a study of regulatory and conventional T cells in RAG deficiency. Findings and limits, study-wide: Omenn syndrome and CID/AS patients had around 100-fold fewer unique Treg TCR beta sequences, versus 8 to 10-fold elsewhere.

As regards this clone: Antigen specificity is unknown.

CDR1 and CDR2 (germline): MDHEN, SYDVKM. The ends were cut back, 5 bases at V and 1 base at J, with 14 bases in the middle. This CDR3 is 15 amino acids long. Assay used: immunoSEQ multiplex PCR; TCRdb lists only in-frame clones, some missing. The data show 25,000 to 35,000 clones, about 90% seen once. The sample was also reused in another study, on regulatory T cells. As that study records: The PCR used 52 TRBV and 13 TRBJ primers. Patient repertoires had restricted TRB V-J pairs and skewed V and J usage, most in Tregs.

The sequence derives from a human donor in good health. This chain uses TRBV28 with TRBJ2-5, with a possible D match to TRBD1 (6 bases). Sequencing was performed on CD8+ T cells sorted from blood. CDR3 bases: TGTGCCAGCAGTACCATACAGGGATCCCAAGAGACCCAGTACTTC. Translation gives CASSTIQGSQETQYF.